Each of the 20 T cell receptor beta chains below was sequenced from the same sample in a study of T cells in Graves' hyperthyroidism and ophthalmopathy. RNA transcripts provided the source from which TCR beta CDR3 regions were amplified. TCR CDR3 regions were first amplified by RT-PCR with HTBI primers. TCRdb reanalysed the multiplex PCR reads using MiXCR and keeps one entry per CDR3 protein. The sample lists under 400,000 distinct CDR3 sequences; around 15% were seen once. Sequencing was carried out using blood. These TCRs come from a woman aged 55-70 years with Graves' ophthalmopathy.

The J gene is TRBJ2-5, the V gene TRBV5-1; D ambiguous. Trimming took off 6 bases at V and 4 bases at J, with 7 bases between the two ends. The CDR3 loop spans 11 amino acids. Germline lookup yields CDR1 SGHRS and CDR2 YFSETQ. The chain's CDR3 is CASNLRETQYF. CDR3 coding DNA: TGCGCCAGCAACCTTAGAGAGACCCAGTACTTC. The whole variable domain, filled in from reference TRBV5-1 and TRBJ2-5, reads KAGVTQTPRYLIKTRGQQVTLSCSPISGHRSVSWYQQTPGQGLQFLFEYFSETQRNKGNFPGRFSGRQFSNSRSEMNVSTLELGDSALYLCASNLRETQYFGPGTRLLVL.

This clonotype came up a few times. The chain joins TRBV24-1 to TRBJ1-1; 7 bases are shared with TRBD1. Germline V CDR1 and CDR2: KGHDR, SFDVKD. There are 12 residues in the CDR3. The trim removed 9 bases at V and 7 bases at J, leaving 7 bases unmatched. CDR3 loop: CATGGGLGEAFF. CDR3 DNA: TGTGCCACCGGAGGGGGCCTTGGTGAAGCTTTCTTT.

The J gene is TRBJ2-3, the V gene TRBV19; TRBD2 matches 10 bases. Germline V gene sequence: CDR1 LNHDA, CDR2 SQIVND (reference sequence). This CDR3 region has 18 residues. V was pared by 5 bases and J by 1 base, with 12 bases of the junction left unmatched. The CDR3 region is CASSWLAGDLVGTDTQYF. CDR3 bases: TGTGCCAGTAGTTGGCTAGCGGGAGATCTAGTCGGCACAGATACGCAGTATTTT. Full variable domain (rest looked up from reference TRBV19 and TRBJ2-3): DGGITQSPKYLFRKEGQNVTLSCEQNLNHDAMYWYRQDPGQGLRLIYYSQIVNDFQKGDIAEGYSVSREKKESFPLTVTSAQKNPTAFYLCASSWLAGDLVGTDTQYFGPGTRLTVL.

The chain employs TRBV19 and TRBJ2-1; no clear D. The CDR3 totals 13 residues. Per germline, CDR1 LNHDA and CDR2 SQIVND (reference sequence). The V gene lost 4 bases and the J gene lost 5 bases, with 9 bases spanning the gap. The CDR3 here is CASSRFSDNEQFF. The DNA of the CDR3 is TGTGCCAGTAGTAGGTTCAGCGACAATGAGCAGTTCTTC. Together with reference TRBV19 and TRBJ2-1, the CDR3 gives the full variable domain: DGGITQSPKYLFRKEGQNVTLSCEQNLNHDAMYWYRQDPGQGLRLIYYSQIVNDFQKGDIAEGYSVSREKKESFPLTVTSAQKNPTAFYLCASSRFSDNEQFFGPGTRLTVL.

The CDR3 DNA reads TGTGCCAGCAGTTCAAACCAGCGGGGGGGGGACAATCAGCCCCAGCATTTT. Protein product: CASSSNQRGGDNQPQHF. V is TRBV28 and J is TRBJ1-5, with D perhaps TRBD1 (5 bases). Trimming shortened V by 4 bases and J by 3 bases, and 19 bases separated the two germline ends. The CDR3 length is 17 residues. Germline-derived CDR1 and CDR2 are MDHEN and SYDVKM.

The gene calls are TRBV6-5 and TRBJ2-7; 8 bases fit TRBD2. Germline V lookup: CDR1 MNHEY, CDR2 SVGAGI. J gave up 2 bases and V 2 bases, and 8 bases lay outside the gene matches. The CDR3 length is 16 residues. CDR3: CASSYELAEVPYEQYF. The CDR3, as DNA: TGTGCCAGCAGTTACGAACTAGCGGAAGTTCCCTACGAGCAGTACTTC.

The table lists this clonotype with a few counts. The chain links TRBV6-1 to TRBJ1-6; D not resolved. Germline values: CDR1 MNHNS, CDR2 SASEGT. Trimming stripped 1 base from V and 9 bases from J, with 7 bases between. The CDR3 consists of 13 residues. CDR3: CASSEGARSPLHF. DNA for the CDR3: TGTGCCAGCAGTGAAGGGGCCCGTTCACCCCTCCACTTT.

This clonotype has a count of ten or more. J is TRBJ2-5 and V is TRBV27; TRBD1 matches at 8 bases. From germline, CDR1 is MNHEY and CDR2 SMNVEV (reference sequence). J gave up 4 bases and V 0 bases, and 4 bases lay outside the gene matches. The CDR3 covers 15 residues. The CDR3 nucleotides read TGTGCCAGCAGTTTATCGAGGACAGGGAGAGAGACCCAGTACTTC. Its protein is CASSLSRTGRETQYF.

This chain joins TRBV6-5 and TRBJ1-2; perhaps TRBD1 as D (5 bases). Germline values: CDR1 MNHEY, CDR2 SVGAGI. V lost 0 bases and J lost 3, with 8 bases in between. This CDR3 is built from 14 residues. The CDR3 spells CASSYSTVDYGYTF. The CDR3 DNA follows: TGTGCCAGCAGTTACTCGACAGTGGACTATGGCTACACCTTC.

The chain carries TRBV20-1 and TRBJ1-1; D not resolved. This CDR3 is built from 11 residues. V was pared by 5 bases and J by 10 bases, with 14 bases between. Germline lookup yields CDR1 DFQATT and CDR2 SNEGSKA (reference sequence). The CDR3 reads CSAPVGWRAFF. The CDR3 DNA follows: TGCAGTGCTCCAGTGGGGTGGCGAGCTTTCTTT.

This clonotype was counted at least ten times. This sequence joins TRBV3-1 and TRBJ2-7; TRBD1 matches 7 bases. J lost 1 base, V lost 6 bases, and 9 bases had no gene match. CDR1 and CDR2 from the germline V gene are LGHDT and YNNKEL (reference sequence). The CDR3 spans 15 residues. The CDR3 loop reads CASSRPGQRSYEQYF. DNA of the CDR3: TGTGCCAGCAGTCGCCCGGGACAGAGATCCTACGAGCAGTACTTC.

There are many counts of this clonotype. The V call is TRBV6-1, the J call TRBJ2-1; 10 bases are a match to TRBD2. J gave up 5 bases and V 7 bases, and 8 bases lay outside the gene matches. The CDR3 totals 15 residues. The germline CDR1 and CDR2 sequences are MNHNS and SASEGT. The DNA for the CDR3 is TGTGCCAGCACGTTTTCACTAGCGGGGAACAATGAGCAGTTCTTC. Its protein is CASTFSLAGNNEQFF.

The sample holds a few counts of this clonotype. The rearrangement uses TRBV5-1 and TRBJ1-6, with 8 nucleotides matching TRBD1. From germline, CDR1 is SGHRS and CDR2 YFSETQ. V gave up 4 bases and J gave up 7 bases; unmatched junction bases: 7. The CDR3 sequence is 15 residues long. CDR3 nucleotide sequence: TGCGCCAGCAGCCGTGGACAGGGACTCAATTCACCCCTCCACTTT. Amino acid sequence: CASSRGQGLNSPLHF.

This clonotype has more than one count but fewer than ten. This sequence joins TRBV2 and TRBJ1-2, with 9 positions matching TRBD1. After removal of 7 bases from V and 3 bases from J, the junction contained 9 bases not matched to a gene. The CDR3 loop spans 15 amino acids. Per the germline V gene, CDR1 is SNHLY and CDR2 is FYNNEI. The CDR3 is CASTPTGGEYYGYTF. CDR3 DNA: TGTGCCAGCACTCCTACAGGGGGCGAATACTATGGCTACACCTTC.

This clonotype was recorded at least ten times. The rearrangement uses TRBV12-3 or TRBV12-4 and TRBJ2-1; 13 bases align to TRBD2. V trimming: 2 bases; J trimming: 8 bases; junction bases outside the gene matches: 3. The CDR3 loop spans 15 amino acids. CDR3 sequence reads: CASSLKLAGGDEQFF. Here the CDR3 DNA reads TGTGCCAGCAGTTTAAAACTAGCGGGAGGGGATGAGCAGTTCTTC.

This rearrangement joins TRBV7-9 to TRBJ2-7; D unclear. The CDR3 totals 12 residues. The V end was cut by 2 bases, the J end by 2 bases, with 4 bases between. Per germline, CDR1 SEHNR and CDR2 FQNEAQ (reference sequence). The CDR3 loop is CASSLNAYEQYF. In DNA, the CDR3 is TGTGCCAGCAGCTTAAATGCCTACGAGCAGTACTTC.

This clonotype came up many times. The CDR3 region is CASSRTGRSGANVLTF. As DNA, the CDR3 is TGTGCCAGCAGTCGGACAGGGCGCTCTGGGGCCAACGTCCTGACTTTC. The gene calls are TRBV6-1 and TRBJ2-6, with TRBD1 matching 8 bases. V shed 5 bases and J 0 bases; nucleotides not matched to a gene: 3. This CDR3 comprises 16 residues. The V gene's germline CDR1 is MNHNS and CDR2 SASEGT.

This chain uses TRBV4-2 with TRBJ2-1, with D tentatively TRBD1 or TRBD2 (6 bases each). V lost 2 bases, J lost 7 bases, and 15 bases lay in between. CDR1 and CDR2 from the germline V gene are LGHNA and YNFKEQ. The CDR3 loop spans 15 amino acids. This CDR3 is CASSQLTEGGNEQFF. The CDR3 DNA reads TGTGCCAGCAGCCAACTGACCGAGGGGGGAAATGAGCAGTTCTTC.

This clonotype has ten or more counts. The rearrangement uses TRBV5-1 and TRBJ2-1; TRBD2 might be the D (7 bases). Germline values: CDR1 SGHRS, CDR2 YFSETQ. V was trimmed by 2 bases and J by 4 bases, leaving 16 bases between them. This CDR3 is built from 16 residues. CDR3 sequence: CASSFSGGRIYNEQFF. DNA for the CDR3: TGCGCCAGCAGCTTTTCGGGGGGCCGTATTTACAATGAGCAGTTCTTC.

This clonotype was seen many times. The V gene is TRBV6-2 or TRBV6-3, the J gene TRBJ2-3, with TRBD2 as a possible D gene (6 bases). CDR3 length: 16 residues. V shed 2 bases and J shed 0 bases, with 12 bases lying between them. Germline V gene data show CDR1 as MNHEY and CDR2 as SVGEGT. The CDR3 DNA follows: TGTGCCAGCAGTTACGGGACTTTTTCTAGCACAGATACGCAGTATTTT. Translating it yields CASSYGTFSSTDTQYF.